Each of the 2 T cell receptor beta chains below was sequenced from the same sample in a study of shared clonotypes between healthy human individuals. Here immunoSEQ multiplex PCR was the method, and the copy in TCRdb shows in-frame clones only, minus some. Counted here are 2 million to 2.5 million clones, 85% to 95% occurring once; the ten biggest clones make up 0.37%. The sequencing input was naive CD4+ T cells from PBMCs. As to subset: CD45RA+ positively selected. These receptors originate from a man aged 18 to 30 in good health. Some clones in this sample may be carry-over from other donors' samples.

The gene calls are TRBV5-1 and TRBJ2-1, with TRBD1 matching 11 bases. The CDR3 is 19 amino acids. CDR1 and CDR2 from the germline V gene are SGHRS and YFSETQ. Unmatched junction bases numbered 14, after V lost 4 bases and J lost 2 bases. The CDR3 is CASSRGTGGQLDTYNEQFF. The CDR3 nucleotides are TGCGCCAGCAGCAGAGGGACAGGGGGACAACTCGATACCTACAATGAGCAGTTCTTC. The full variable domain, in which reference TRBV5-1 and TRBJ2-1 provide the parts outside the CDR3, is KAGVTQTPRYLIKTRGQQVTLSCSPISGHRSVSWYQQTPGQGLQFLFEYFSETQRNKGNFPGRFSGRQFSNSRSEMNVSTLELGDSALYLCASSRGTGGQLDTYNEQFFGPGTRLTVL.

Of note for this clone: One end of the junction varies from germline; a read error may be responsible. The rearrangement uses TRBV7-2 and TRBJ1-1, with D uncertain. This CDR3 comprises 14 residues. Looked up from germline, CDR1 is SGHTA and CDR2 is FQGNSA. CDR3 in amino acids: CASSRHLVNTEAFF. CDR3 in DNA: TGTGCCAGCAGCCGACACCTTGTGAATACTGAAGCTTTCTTT.